One and the same sample provided the 23 T cell receptor beta chains below, sequenced in a study of shared clonotypes between healthy human individuals. Generated by immunoSEQ multiplex PCR, the TCRdb table keeps only in-frame clones and is missing some. The sample consists of around 700,000 clones, approximately 75% of them appearing once. Sequenced input: memory CD4+ T cells sorted from blood. Subset in this sample: CD45RA-negative fraction. All receptors derive from a woman aged 25 to 45 in good health.

V usage is TRBV29-1 and J usage is TRBJ2-7; D is unclear. This CDR3 region has 13 residues. Germline CDR1 SQVTM, CDR2 ANQGSEA. The germline V and J ends were trimmed by 5 bases and 6 bases, with 17 bases remaining between them. The CDR3: CSVTRLSGREQYF. CDR3 coding DNA: TGCAGCGTTACCCGCCTTAGTGGGCGCGAGCAGTACTTC.

With respect to this clone: Other nucleotide sequences in the sample specify the same CDR3. The V gene is TRBV28, the J gene TRBJ2-7; D unresolved. Trimming took off 2 bases at V and 4 bases at J, with 9 bases between the two ends. This CDR3 spans 13 amino acids. Germline CDR1 MDHEN, CDR2 SYDVKM. The CDR3 sequence: CASSLGSIYEQYF. The CDR3 coding sequence is TGTGCCAGCAGTTTAGGGTCTATTTACGAGCAGTACTTC. The full variable domain, its missing parts supplied by reference TRBV28 and TRBJ2-7, is DVKVTQSSRYLVKRTGEKVFLECVQDMDHENMFWYRQDPGLGLRLIYFSYDVKMKEKGDIPEGYSVSREKKERFSLILESASTNQTSMYLCASSLGSIYEQYFGPGTRLTVT.

The chain employs TRBV29-1 and TRBJ2-1, with 10 bases that match TRBD2. Losses at the gene ends were 3 bases for V and 1 base for J; bases not matched to a gene: 6. Germline V gene data show CDR1 as SQVTM and CDR2 as ANQGSEA. The CDR3 consists of 16 residues. The CDR3 loop reads CSVDGLAVRSYNEQFF. CDR3 nucleotide sequence: TGCAGCGTTGATGGACTAGCGGTACGATCCTACAATGAGCAGTTCTTC.

The chain is built from TRBV6-5 and TRBJ2-7; TRBD2 might be the D (6 bases). The germline V and J ends were trimmed by 2 bases and 1 base, with 9 bases remaining between them. Germline V gene sequence: CDR1 MNHEY, CDR2 SVGAGI. The CDR3 length is 14 residues. CDR3 in amino acids: CASSYGRESYEQYF. In DNA, the CDR3 is TGTGCCAGCAGTTACGGGCGGGAATCCTACGAGCAGTACTTC.

This sequence joins TRBV11-3 and TRBJ2-2, with TRBD2 matching 8 bases. Unmatched junction bases numbered 11, after V lost 5 bases and J lost 6 bases. CDR1 and CDR2 from the germline V gene are SGHNT and YENEEA. The CDR3 spans 16 residues. CDR3 in DNA: TGTGCCAGCAGCCCGGGCGGGAGGAAGAGGTCCGGGGAGCTGTTTTTT. It codes for CASSPGGRKRSGELFF.

The chain has TRBV4-2 and TRBJ2-2; 10 bases match TRBD2. The V segment lost 3 bases and the J segment 0 bases; nucleotides outside the gene matches: 4. The germline gives CDR1 LGHNA, CDR2 YNFKEQ. The CDR3 runs 17 residues. CDR3 nucleotides: TGTGCCAGCAGCCATCCAGCGGGAGGGACGAACACCGGGGAGCTGTTTTTT. Residues: CASSHPAGGTNTGELFF.

The genes are TRBV2 and TRBJ2-2; TRBD1 matches at 8 bases. The CDR3 runs 15 residues. The V gene end was trimmed by 6 bases and the J gene end by 5 bases; junction bases not matched to a gene: 8. Germline-derived CDR1 and CDR2 are SNHLY and FYNNEI. The CDR3 DNA is TGTGCCAGCAGCCTGGGTCAGGGGGCGACCGGGGAGCTGTTTTTT. Its protein product is CASSLGQGATGELFF. Full variable domain (missing parts from reference TRBV2 and TRBJ2-2): EPEVTQTPSHQVTQMGQEVILRCVPISNHLYFYWYRQILGQKVEFLVSFYNNEISEKSEIFDDQFSVERPDGSNFTLKIRSTKLEDSAMYFCASSLGQGATGELFFGEGSRLTVL.

This clone was picked up one time. V and J are TRBV28 and TRBJ2-5; TRBD2 agrees at 13 bases. The CDR3 has 14 residues. From germline, CDR1 is MDHEN and CDR2 SYDVKM. With 5 bases clipped from V and 7 bases from J, the junction kept 4 bases outside the gene matches. CDR3 protein: CASSVLAGGGTQYF. CDR3 DNA sequence: TGTGCCAGCAGTGTACTAGCGGGAGGGGGGACCCAGTACTTC.

This chain connects TRBV10-2 to TRBJ2-2; 8 nucleotides align to TRBD1. V shed 8 bases and J 3 bases; nucleotides not matched to a gene: 2. Germline loops: CDR1 WSHSY, CDR2 SAAADI. The CDR3 totals 13 residues. CDR3 loop: CASGTGYTGELFF. The CDR3 DNA follows: TGCGCCAGCGGGACAGGCTACACCGGGGAGCTGTTTTTT.

The rearrangement joins TRBV28 to TRBJ2-7; 8 bases are a match to TRBD2. The V gene end was trimmed by 8 bases and the J gene end by 1 base; junction bases not matched to a gene: 4. Germline CDR1 MDHEN, CDR2 SYDVKM. The length of the CDR3 is 13 residues. The CDR3 DNA reads TGTGCCAGCGGGCCTAGCGGGTCCTACGAGCAGTACTTC. This codes for CASGPSGSYEQYF.

The chain has TRBV19 and TRBJ2-2, with D perhaps TRBD1 (5 bases). The germline gives CDR1 LNHDA, CDR2 SQIVND (reference sequence). Between the trimmed V and J ends, which lost 7 bases and 5 bases, there was a span of 17 bases. This CDR3 comprises 15 residues. CDR3 DNA: TGTGCCAGTATCGGCAGGGCTCAGAAGACCGGGGAGCTGTTTTTT. It specifies CASIGRAQKTGELFF.

The chain links TRBV28 to TRBJ2-7; either TRBD1 or TRBD2 may fit D (5 bases each). Per germline, CDR1 MDHEN and CDR2 SYDVKM. Trimming removed 6 bases from V and 4 bases from J, with 16 bases in between. The CDR3 sequence is 14 residues long. This CDR3 is CASSLLEGPYEQYF. CDR3 coding DNA: TGTGCCAGCAGCTTACTCGAGGGACCATACGAGCAGTACTTC.

The chain employs TRBV9 and TRBJ2-5; D gene uncertain. The CDR3 consists of 15 residues. CDR1 is SGDLS, CDR2 YYNGEE, per germline. The germline V and J ends were trimmed by 0 bases and 0 bases, with 9 bases remaining between them. The CDR3 DNA follows: TGTGCCAGCAGCGTAGTTCTCGGAGACCAAGAGACCCAGTACTTC. Protein sequence: CASSVVLGDQETQYF.

The chain employs TRBV5-4 and TRBJ2-5; 9 bases line up with TRBD2. The germline V gene encodes CDR1 SGHNT and CDR2 YYREEE (reference sequence). This CDR3 contains 13 residues. Germline trimming cut 6 bases from V and 5 bases from J; bases unmatched to any gene: 5. CDR3 amino acids: CASKTTSGETQYF. The DNA for the CDR3 is TGTGCCAGCAAGACGACTAGCGGTGAGACCCAGTACTTC.

J is TRBJ2-1 and V is TRBV2, with 9 bases aligning to TRBD1. The CDR3 sequence is 13 residues long. Germline V gene lookup returns CDR1 SNHLY and CDR2 FYNNEI. V lost 10 bases to trimming and J lost 4 bases; unmatched junction nucleotides: 5. For the CDR3, the DNA is TGTGCCATCGGGACAGGGACGTACAATGAGCAGTTCTTC. It yields the protein CAIGTGTYNEQFF. Complete variable domain (other parts from reference TRBV2 and TRBJ2-1): EPEVTQTPSHQVTQMGQEVILRCVPISNHLYFYWYRQILGQKVEFLVSFYNNEISEKSEIFDDQFSVERPDGSNFTLKIRSTKLEDSAMYFCAIGTGTYNEQFFGPGTRLTVL.

The V gene is TRBV7-6, the J gene TRBJ2-7; 12 bases match TRBD2. The CDR3 extends over 15 amino acids. Germline V gene sequence: CDR1 SGHVS, CDR2 FNYEAQ. The V and J ends lost 5 bases and 2 bases, in that order; junction bases with no gene match: 4. The CDR3 sequence is CASSLRTSGTYEQYF. The CDR3, as DNA: TGTGCCAGCAGCCTGAGGACTAGCGGGACCTACGAGCAGTACTTC.

This chain joins TRBV7-8 and TRBJ2-7, with D possibly called TRBD1 or TRBD2 (5 bases each). This CDR3 region has 12 residues. Germline V gene lookup returns CDR1 SGHVS and CDR2 FQNEAQ. CDR3 amino acids: CVVGRDAYEQYF. The CDR3 DNA reads TGTGTCGTAGGTCGGGACGCTTACGAGCAGTACTTC.

In this sample, this clone turned up a few times. The gene calls are TRBV10-3 and TRBJ1-1; the D gene is possibly TRBD1 (6 bases). Trimming removed 6 bases from V and 1 base from J, with 12 bases in between. The germline gives CDR1 ENHRY, CDR2 SYGVKD. The CDR3 is made up of 14 amino acids. In nucleotides, the CDR3 is TGTGCCATCAGCCGACAGGCAGGGAACACTGAAGCTTTCTTT. Its translation is CAISRQAGNTEAFF.

The CDR3 DNA sequence: TGCGCCAGCAGCTACGTGGGACTAGCGGTTCTCTCCTACGAGCAGTACTTC. This codes for CASSYVGLAVLSYEQYF. V usage is TRBV5-1 and J usage is TRBJ2-7; 11 bases agree with TRBD2. The ends lost 3 bases at V and 0 bases at J; junction bases unmatched: 8. Looked up from germline, CDR1 is SGHRS and CDR2 is YFSETQ. The CDR3 is 17 residues long.

The J gene is TRBJ2-5, the V gene TRBV4-1; D not resolved. Trimming removed 5 bases at V and 0 bases at J, with 13 bases between. The CDR3 consists of 15 residues. Germline V gene sequence: CDR1 MGHRA, CDR2 YSYEKL. The CDR3 coding sequence is TGCGCCAGCAGCTCCGCAGCCGGGTACCAAGAGACCCAGTACTTC. This encodes CASSSAAGYQETQYF.

V and J are TRBV2 and TRBJ1-2; TRBD1 is a possible D gene (5 bases). V dropped 5 bases and J dropped 7 bases, with 11 bases sitting between them. This CDR3 comprises 12 residues. The germline CDR1 and CDR2 sequences are SNHLY and FYNNEI. The CDR3 DNA is TGTGCCAGCAGTTCCTTAACAGGTGGCTACACCTTC. Protein sequence: CASSSLTGGYTF.

Remarks on this clone: The same CDR3 also results from other DNA sequences found in this sample. The chain links TRBV4-1 to TRBJ2-6; D unclear. The ends were cut back, 1 base at V and 0 bases at J, with 4 bases in the middle. The CDR3 extends over 15 amino acids. The germline gives CDR1 MGHRA, CDR2 YSYEKL. In DNA form, the CDR3 reads TGCGCCAGCAGCCAAGCCAGCTCTGGGGCCAACGTCCTGACTTTC. The encoded protein is CASSQASSGANVLTF.

The chain recombines TRBV7-9 with TRBJ2-7; D is perhaps TRBD2 (6 bases). This CDR3 spans 14 amino acids. V lost 5 bases and J 3 bases, leaving 14 bases between the germline ends. Germline V lookup: CDR1 SEHNR, CDR2 FQNEAQ (reference sequence). CDR3 sequence reads: CASSALGRGYEQYF. CDR3 DNA sequence: TGTGCCAGCAGCGCTCTGGGGCGGGGCTACGAGCAGTACTTC.